These T cell receptor beta chains were read from a single sample in a study of blood T cells in healthy people across ages. MiXCR, run by TCRdb on the 5' RACE reads, gives a single entry per CDR3 protein. The sample carries more than 1,400,000 distinct CDR3 sequences, 42% recorded once. The specimen was blood. The receptors were gathered from a woman aged 18 to 35 in good health. CDR3s include the opening cysteine and the closing phenylalanine or tryptophan. A D gene is named only where the DNA matches it firmly. The size entry is marked missing in some rows and otherwise reads once, few, many or a size class.

TRBV20-1	.	.	TRBJ2-1	TGCAGTGCTAGAGATCGAATAGCATGGAATGAGCAGTTCTTC	CSARDRIAWNEQFF
TRBV29-1	.	.	TRBJ1-2	TGCAGCGTTGTTGAGGATGAGGGCTACACCTTC	CSVVEDEGYTF
TRBV9	TRBD2	.	TRBJ2-5	TGTGCCAGCAGCGAGGCTAGCGGGGGGACGCAAGAGACCCAGTACTTC	CASSEASGGTQETQYF
TRBV10-2	.	.	TRBJ1-1	TGCGCCAGCAGTGATTTGTATGAAGCTTTCTTT	CASSDLYEAFF
TRBV20-1	TRBD2	.	TRBJ2-1	TGCAGTGCTAGTCTAGCGGGGCTTACCTACAATGAGCAGTTCTTC	CSASLAGLTYNEQFF
TRBV4-1	.	.	TRBJ1-5	TGCGCCAGCAGCCAAGTTCCTTCCGACCAGCCCCAGCATTTT	CASSQVPSDQPQHF
TRBV4-1	.	few	TRBJ1-2	TGCGCCAGCAGCCAAGATATCGAGCAGTACTATGGCTACACCTTC	CASSQDIEQYYGYTF
TRBV6-5	.	.	TRBJ1-2	TGTGCCAGCAGTTACGGGATGGGGAAGGGCTATGGCTACACCTTC	CASSYGMGKGYGYTF
TRBV29-1	TRBD2	once	TRBJ2-7	TGCAGCGTTGAGCCAAGCGCCCTAGCGGGAGGCAGGGACTACAATGAGCAGTACTTC	CSVEPSALAGGRDYNEQYF
TRBV7-9	TRBD2	.	TRBJ2-1	TGTGCCAGCAGCTTAGCGTCACTAGCGGGGCTTGAGCAGTTCTTC	CASSLASLAGLEQFF
TRBV12-3/TRBV12-4	.	few	TRBJ2-7	TGTGCCAGCAGTTCCGTCAGCCAGGGGCACGAGCAGTACTTC	CASSSVSQGHEQYF
TRBV10-3	TRBD1	.	TRBJ1-1	TGTGCCATCAGTGAGTCAGGACAGGCTGTCACTGAAGCTTTCTTT	CAISESGQAVTEAFF
TRBV7-9	.	few	TRBJ2-7	TGTGCCAGCAGCCCGAAAAACGGCCCCTCGGCCTACGAGCAGTACTTC	CASSPKNGPSAYEQYF
TRBV5-6	.	.	TRBJ2-7	TGTGCCAGCCGCCGGAGAAGGACAGAGAATGAGCAGTACTTC	CASRRRRTENEQYF
TRBV12-3/TRBV12-4	.	.	TRBJ2-7	TGTGCCAGCAGTTTACATCGGGTAGCAGGTTTTAGCGAGCAGTACTTC	CASSLHRVAGFSEQYF
TRBV6-1	TRBD2	few	TRBJ2-3	TGTGCCAGCAGTGGACTAGCGGGAGACCCAGATACGCAGTATTTT	CASSGLAGDPDTQYF
TRBV19	TRBD1	.	TRBJ1-2	TGTGCCAGTAGTATGGGCAGGGGGCCTTTTATCTCCTATGGCTACACCTTC	CASSMGRGPFISYGYTF
TRBV4-1	.	.	TRBJ2-1	TGCGCCAGCAGCCAAGTCTCAGATGTACGGTTCTTC	CASSQVSDVRFF
TRBV5-1	.	many	TRBJ1-1	TGCGCCAGCAGCTTGGGAAACAGGGAAGGGAACACTGAAGCTTTCTTT	CASSLGNREGNTEAFF
TRBV5-1	.	.	TRBJ2-5	TGCGCCAGCAGCTTCGAAGGCAGGGGTGAGGGAGAGCAGTACTTC	CASSFEGRGEGEQYF
TRBV6-5	.	.	TRBJ2-3	TGTGCCAGCAGTTACTCGGGGTGGACAGATACGCAGTATTTT	CASSYSGWTDTQYF
TRBV20-1	.	.	TRBJ2-3	TGTAGTGCCCGGTCTCCCACAGATACGCAGTATTTT	CSARSPTDTQYF
TRBV11-1	TRBD1	.	TRBJ2-3	TGTGCCAGCAGTTCTCGGACAGGAAGATCTGCAGATACGCAGTATTTT	CASSSRTGRSADTQYF
TRBV12-3/TRBV12-4	.	.	TRBJ2-3	TGTGCCAGCACCCAAAGGGGGGGGGCCAGCACAGATACGCAGTATTTT	CASTQRGGASTDTQYF
TRBV5-6	.	.	TRBJ2-7	TGTGCCAGCAGCTTGAGGGCACCTGAGCAGTACTTC	CASSLRAPEQYF
TRBV5-1	.	few	TRBJ2-5	TGCGCCAGCAGCCGGGGGGCAGGGGGACTTCAAGAGACCCAGTACTTC	CASSRGAGGLQETQYF
TRBV7-9	.	few	TRBJ1-2	TGTGCCAGCAGCCCAAAGGGTTGGGATGGCTACACCTTC	CASSPKGWDGYTF